A single sample is the source of the 19 T cell receptor beta chains below, sequenced in a study of T cell responses to AZD1222 COVID-19 vaccine. TCRdb's copy holds only in-frame clones and misses some; the assay was immunoSEQ multiplex PCR. The profile shows about 150,000 clones, more than 85% of them singletons. This specimen consisted of peripheral blood, obtained on day 0 of AZD1222 vaccination. The receptors derive from an adult in good health.

There are a few counts of this clone. This chain connects TRBV9 to TRBJ2-7; D is unclear. This CDR3 is built from 15 residues. V dropped 0 bases and J dropped 3 bases, with 13 bases sitting between them. Germline values: CDR1 SGDLS, CDR2 YYNGEE. CDR3 DNA sequence: TGTGCCAGCAGCGTAGAGGTCGGAATAGACTACGAGCAGTACTTC. It encodes CASSVEVGIDYEQYF.

The chain uses TRBV24-1 and TRBJ2-6; 8 bases fit TRBD1. The CDR3 length is 18 residues. Looked up from germline, CDR1 is KGHDR and CDR2 is SFDVKD. J lost 0 bases, V lost 3 bases, and 6 bases had no gene match. In DNA form, the CDR3 reads TGTGCCACCAGTGATACCGGGACAGGCCCCTCTGGGGCCAACGTCCTGACTTTC. The encoded protein is CATSDTGTGPSGANVLTF.

The sample holds a few counts of this clone. CDR3 DNA sequence: TGCGCCAGCAGTTCGCTAGCCTTGCAAGATACGCAGTATTTT. Translation gives CASSSLALQDTQYF. V gene TRBV10-2 combines with J gene TRBJ2-3, with D possibly being TRBD2 (5 bases). V lost 5 bases to trimming and J lost 5 bases, with 14 bases between them. Germline V gene sequence: CDR1 WSHSY, CDR2 SAAADI. The CDR3 runs to 14 residues.

This sequence joins TRBV4-1 and TRBJ2-7; TRBD1 matches at 10 bases. The CDR3 consists of 16 residues. With 1 base clipped from V and 1 base from J, the junction kept 4 bases outside the gene matches. Germline CDR1 reads MGHRA; CDR2 reads YSYEKL. The CDR3 region is CASSQGRQGASYEQYF. The DNA of the CDR3 is TGCGCCAGCAGCCAAGGCCGACAGGGGGCATCCTACGAGCAGTACTTC.

The rearrangement links TRBV19 to TRBJ2-1; D ambiguous. Germline CDR1 and CDR2: LNHDA and SQIVND (reference sequence). V was trimmed by 1 base and J by 5 bases, leaving 3 bases between them. This CDR3 contains 12 residues. CDR3 amino acids: CASSIVDNEQFF. CDR3 sequence (DNA): TGTGCCAGTAGTATAGTAGACAATGAGCAGTTCTTC.

V gene TRBV30 combines with J gene TRBJ2-3; D remains unclear. Trimming stripped 0 bases from V and 6 bases from J, with 13 bases between. This CDR3 comprises 14 residues. Germline V gene sequence: CDR1 GTSNPN, CDR2 SVGIG (reference sequence). The CDR3: CAWSVSRNLDTQYF. For the CDR3, the DNA is TGTGCCTGGAGTGTTTCTCGGAACTTGGATACGCAGTATTTT.

The chain links TRBV11-2 to TRBJ2-7; 9 bases fit TRBD1. Germline V gene sequence: CDR1 SGHAT, CDR2 FQNNGV. V was pared by 5 bases and J by 5 bases, with 4 bases of the junction left unmatched. The CDR3 length is 13 residues. CDR3 sequence: CASSQDRGDEQYF. CDR3 nucleotides: TGTGCCAGCAGCCAAGACAGGGGGGACGAGCAGTACTTC.

This CDR3 is CASSAARQGVGQPQHF. The DNA for the CDR3 is TGTGCCAGCAGTGCGGCGAGACAGGGGGTAGGGCAGCCCCAGCATTTT. The chain uses TRBV2 and TRBJ1-5; 9 bases are shared with TRBD1. Germline CDR1 and CDR2: SNHLY and FYNNEI. This CDR3 is built from 16 residues. V was pared by 4 bases and J by 7 bases, with 11 bases of the junction left unmatched.

The chain joins TRBV9 to TRBJ1-6; D call uncertain. Looked up from germline, CDR1 is SGDLS and CDR2 is YYNGEE. V was pared by 1 base and J by 8 bases, with 13 bases between. There are 15 residues in the CDR3. CDR3 nucleotide sequence: TGTGCCAGCAGCGTATTCGGTAATTCGGATTCACCCCTCCACTTT. This codes for CASSVFGNSDSPLHF.

The chain carries TRBV30 and TRBJ2-1; 8 nucleotides agree with TRBD2. CDR1 and CDR2 from the germline V gene are GTSNPN and SVGIG (reference sequence). The CDR3 loop spans 13 amino acids. The V gene end was trimmed by 1 base and the J gene end by 6 bases; junction bases not matched to a gene: 2. The CDR3, as DNA: TGTGCCTGGAGTGGGGGGACTAGCAATGAGCAGTTCTTC. Residues: CAWSGGTSNEQFF.

This chain uses TRBV5-1 with TRBJ2-3, with TRBD2 matching over 12 bases. The junction had 8 bases not matched to a gene; V was cut back by 4 bases and J by 2 bases. There are 17 residues in the CDR3. CDR1 and CDR2 from the germline V gene are SGHRS and YFSETQ. This CDR3 reads CASSPGRTSGNTDTQYF. The CDR3 nucleotides are TGCGCCAGCAGCCCCGGAAGGACTAGCGGGAACACAGATACGCAGTATTTT. Using reference TRBV5-1 and TRBJ2-3 for the parts outside the CDR3, the full variable domain is KAGVTQTPRYLIKTRGQQVTLSCSPISGHRSVSWYQQTPGQGLQFLFEYFSETQRNKGNFPGRFSGRQFSNSRSEMNVSTLELGDSALYLCASSPGRTSGNTDTQYFGPGTRLTVL.

The genes are TRBV29-1 and TRBJ1-2; D is possibly TRBD1 (5 bases). This CDR3 contains 13 residues. The germline V gene has CDR1 SQVTM and CDR2 ANQGSEA. Deletions cut 4 bases from V and 7 bases from J, with 16 bases between. Here the CDR3 reads CSVGLGSGGGYTF. In DNA form, the CDR3 reads TGCAGCGTTGGCTTGGGATCGGGGGGTGGCTACACCTTC.

The chain links TRBV24-1 to TRBJ2-2, with D uncertain. The CDR3 is 13 amino acids. V dropped 3 bases and J dropped 2 bases, with 3 bases sitting between them. Per germline, CDR1 KGHDR and CDR2 SFDVKD. This CDR3 is CATSDTNTGELFF. DNA for the CDR3: TGTGCCACCAGTGATACAAACACCGGGGAGCTGTTTTTT.

The rearrangement joins TRBV6-2 or TRBV6-3 to TRBJ1-1; D is uncertain. There are 14 residues in the CDR3. Germline values: CDR1 MNHEY, CDR2 SVGEGT. Trimming removed 5 bases at V and 1 base at J, with 11 bases between. CDR3 region: CASSPPQRNTEAFF. CDR3 nucleotide sequence: TGTGCCAGCAGTCCCCCCCAGAGGAACACTGAAGCTTTCTTT.

The rearrangement links TRBV10-3 to TRBJ1-1, with a possible D match to TRBD1 (6 bases). Germline V gene data show CDR1 as ENHRY and CDR2 as SYGVKD. Trimming removed 4 bases at V and 2 bases at J, with 8 bases between. The CDR3 runs to 13 residues. Here the CDR3 reads CAISGGGNTEAFF. CDR3 nucleotide sequence: TGTGCCATCAGTGGAGGGGGAAACACTGAAGCTTTCTTT.

The chain recombines TRBV18 with TRBJ1-2; TRBD1 agrees at 8 bases. CDR3 size: 14 residues. The germline V gene encodes CDR1 KGHSH and CDR2 LQKENI. Trimming at V came to 8 bases and at J to 3 bases, leaving 8 bases not matched to a gene. CDR3 in DNA: TGTGCCAGCCCTCCGGGACAGGAGGACTATGGCTACACCTTC. Amino acid sequence: CASPPGQEDYGYTF.

The chain joins TRBV7-2 to TRBJ2-7; no clear D. The germline gives CDR1 SGHTA, CDR2 FQGNSA. Trimming cost V 1 base and J 2 bases, with 9 bases left between them. CDR3 length: 14 amino acids. CDR3 amino acids: CASSLGRSAYEQYF. CDR3 bases: TGTGCCAGCAGCTTAGGACGGTCTGCCTACGAGCAGTACTTC.

The genes are TRBV28 and TRBJ2-1, with TRBD2 identical over 10 bases. The ends lost 1 base at V and 5 bases at J; junction bases unmatched: 5. The germline gives CDR1 MDHEN, CDR2 SYDVKM. The CDR3 spans 16 residues. The CDR3 loop is CASSLYKREGHNEQFF. The CDR3 DNA is TGTGCCAGCAGTTTATATAAGCGGGAGGGCCACAATGAGCAGTTCTTC.

The V gene is TRBV6-6, the J gene TRBJ2-1, with 11 bases that match TRBD2. The germline gives CDR1 MNHNY, CDR2 SVGAGI (reference sequence). The CDR3 extends over 14 amino acids. Trimming at V came to 7 bases and at J to 7 bases, leaving 6 bases not matched to a gene. DNA for the CDR3: TGTGCCAGCACTAATAGCGGGAGGGCGAATGAGCAGTTCTTC. Translation: CASTNSGRANEQFF.